This T cell receptor (beta chain) emerged from a study of technical replicates of blood from a few donors. Only in-frame clones appear in the TCRdb table, and some are missing; sequencing was by immunoSEQ multiplex PCR. The sample holds about 79,000 clones, 85% to 95% seen once. The sample consisted of T cells isolated from PBMCs. The TCR originated in a human donor in good health.

In DNA form, the CDR3 reads TGTGCCAGCAGCTTCCGGAGACAGACTAACACTGAAGCTTTCTTT. The encoded protein is CASSFRRQTNTEAFF. The V call is TRBV11-2, the J call TRBJ1-1; D perhaps matches TRBD1 (5 bases). The CDR3 totals 15 residues. CDR1 and CDR2 (germline): SGHAT, FQNNGV. The V end lost 3 bases, the J end lost 2 bases, and 13 bases lay between the germline ends.